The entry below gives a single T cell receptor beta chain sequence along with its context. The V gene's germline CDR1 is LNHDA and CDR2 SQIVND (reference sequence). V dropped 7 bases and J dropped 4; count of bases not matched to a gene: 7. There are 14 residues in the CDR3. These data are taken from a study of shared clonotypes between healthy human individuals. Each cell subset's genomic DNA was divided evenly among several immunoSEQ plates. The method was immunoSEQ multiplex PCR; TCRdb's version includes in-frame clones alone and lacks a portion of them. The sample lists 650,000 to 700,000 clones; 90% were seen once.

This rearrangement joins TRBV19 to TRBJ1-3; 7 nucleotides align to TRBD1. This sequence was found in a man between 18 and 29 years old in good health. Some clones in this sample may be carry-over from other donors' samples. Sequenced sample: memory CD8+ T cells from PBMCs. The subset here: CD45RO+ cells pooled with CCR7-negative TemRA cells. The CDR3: CASNAGTEGNTIYF. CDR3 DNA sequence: TGTGCCAGTAATGCCGGGACAGAAGGAAACACCATATATTTT.